This T cell receptor beta chain was captured by sequencing in a study of T cell responses to AZD1222 COVID-19 vaccine. This clone was observed a few times. J lost 5 bases, V lost 0 bases, and 8 bases had no gene match. The CDR3 extends over 18 amino acids. Germline V gene data show CDR1 as LGHNA and CDR2 as YSLEER. Method: immunoSEQ multiplex PCR; TCRdb's copy keeps in-frame clones and lacks some. The sample includes tens of thousands of clones, around 87% of them seen just once. The TCR originated in an adult who received the AZD1222 COVID-19 vaccine. Sequenced material: peripheral blood, taken 28 days after the second AZD1222 dose. The chain combines TRBV4-3 with TRBJ2-5; 14 bases fit TRBD2. CDR3: CASSQEGTSGGEGETQYF. The CDR3 DNA is TGCGCCAGCAGCCAAGAAGGGACTAGCGGGGGCGAGGGGGAGACCCAGTACTTC.